This TCR beta chain derives from a study of T-cell reconstitution after alpha-beta-depleted transplantation in children. CDR3 size: 12 residues. Trimming removed 4 bases from V and 3 bases from J, with 9 bases in between. CDR1 and CDR2 (germline): DFQATT, SNEGSKA (reference sequence). Construction of the TCRbeta library involved unique molecular identifiers. TCRdb independently ran MiXCR on the PCR reads; one entry per CDR3 protein. The data contain 400,000 to 500,000 distinct CDR3 sequences, approximately 10% of them singletons. The rearrangement joins TRBV20-1 to TRBJ1-1, with a tentative D call TRBD1 (6 bases). Sequenced material: PBMCs from the stem cell graft donor, taken from the stem cell graft. This receptor was obtained from a human donor who donated a stem cell graft to a child with acute myeloid leukemia. The CDR3 DNA reads TGCAGTGCTATGAGGGGGTACACTGAAGCTTTCTTT. Translated: CSAMRGYTEAFF.